This passage covers 25 T cell receptor beta chains from one sample sequenced in a study of Ad26.COV2.S vaccination and SARS-CoV-2 variants. Profiled with immunoSEQ multiplex PCR; TCRdb holds only in-frame clones, not every one. The sample yields under 400,000 clones, around 90% seen once. The sample's treatment: around 19 received Ad26.COV2.S at low or high dose, single or two shots; several received placebo; per-sample allocation not given. Following the first vaccine or placebo injection, samples were taken on day 63. The material was peripheral blood, obtained in a trial of Ad26.COV2.S vaccine versus placebo. The receptors here all came from a person aged 18-60 years who received the Ad26.COV2.S COVID-19 vaccine or a placebo.

This sequence joins TRBV4-1 and TRBJ1-3; D is undetermined. The CDR3 consists of 14 residues. With 0 bases removed from V and 4 bases from J, the gap between germline ends came to 7 bases. Germline V gives CDR1 MGHRA, CDR2 YSYEKL. As DNA, the CDR3 is TGCGCCAGCAGCCAAGAGTACAGAGGAAACACCATATATTTT. Amino acids: CASSQEYRGNTIYF.

The gene calls are TRBV23-1 and TRBJ1-1, with D unresolved. TRBV23-1 is identified as an open reading frame with a role that is uncertain. V was pared by 6 bases and J by 1 base, with 9 bases between. This CDR3 contains 13 residues. The CDR3 here is CASRRRANTEAFF. The DNA of the CDR3 is TGCGCCAGCAGGCGAAGGGCGAACACTGAAGCTTTCTTT.

The chain uses TRBV7-8 and TRBJ1-3; D gene ambiguous. The CDR3 runs 14 residues. V gave up 1 base and J gave up 8 bases, with 12 bases separating them. The germline V gene encodes CDR1 SGHVS and CDR2 FQNEAQ. In DNA, the CDR3 is TGTGCCAGCAGCTTAGTGGTGCCCCGGGACACCATATATTTT. Translated: CASSLVVPRDTIYF. Together with reference TRBV7-8 and TRBJ1-3, the CDR3 gives the full variable domain: GAGVSQSPRYKVAKRGQDVALRCDPISGHVSLFWYQQALGQGPEFLTYFQNEAQLDKSGLPSDRFFAERPEGSVSTLKIQRTQQEDSAVYLCASSLVVPRDTIYFGEGSWLTVV.

The chain combines TRBV23-1 with TRBJ1-5; tentatively, D is TRBD1 (5 bases). TRBV23-1 falls under the ORF class, with uncertain function. There are 18 residues in the CDR3. Trimming left V 0 bases short and J 0 bases short, with 15 bases between. In DNA form, the CDR3 reads TGCGCCAGCAGTCAATCGCAGACAGACAAGTATAGCAATCAGCCCCAGCATTTT. Its translation: CASSQSQTDKYSNQPQHF.

J is TRBJ1-2 and V is TRBV14; TRBD1 matches at 7 bases. There are 13 residues in the CDR3. V was clipped by 4 bases and J by 6 bases; unmatched bases: 5. Germline assignment: CDR1 SGHDN and CDR2 FVKESK. The CDR3 sequence is CASSPGTVHGYTF. The CDR3 DNA reads as TGTGCCAGCAGCCCTGGGACAGTCCATGGCTACACCTTC.

This rearrangement joins TRBV19 to TRBJ1-5; D perhaps matches TRBD1 (6 bases). Germline V gene lookup returns CDR1 LNHDA and CDR2 SQIVND (reference sequence). V lost 0 bases and J 11 bases, leaving 17 bases between the germline ends. The CDR3 extends over 15 amino acids. The CDR3 DNA reads as TGTGCCAGTAGTATAGATGTTGGGACAACCGTATCCCAGCATTTT. It encodes CASSIDVGTTVSQHF.

The chain carries TRBV19 and TRBJ2-5; no clear D. This CDR3 contains 15 residues. V was trimmed by 5 bases and J by 9 bases, leaving 22 bases between them. CDR1 is LNHDA and CDR2 is SQIVND in the germline V gene (reference sequence). The CDR3 sequence: CASSPGRSYSRAQYF. Written as DNA, the CDR3 is TGTGCCAGTAGTCCCGGGCGGTCGTATAGTAGGGCCCAGTACTTC. The full variable domain, with the rest looked up from reference TRBV19 and TRBJ2-5, is DGGITQSPKYLFRKEGQNVTLSCEQNLNHDAMYWYRQDPGQGLRLIYYSQIVNDFQKGDIAEGYSVSREKKESFPLTVTSAQKNPTAFYLCASSPGRSYSRAQYFGPGTRLLVL.

The genes are TRBV19 and TRBJ2-4; TRBD1 aligns across 9 bases. There are 16 residues in the CDR3. V trimming: 5 bases; J trimming: 9 bases; junction bases outside the gene matches: 14. CDR1 is LNHDA and CDR2 is SQIVND in the germline V gene (reference sequence). CDR3 DNA: TGTGCCAGTAGTGCACGCCCGGGACAGGGTTGGGGCATTCAGTACTTC. This sequence encodes CASSARPGQGWGIQYF.

The genes are TRBV7-9 and TRBJ1-1; a weak D match, TRBD1 (6 bases). The CDR3 has 15 residues. Looked up from germline, CDR1 is SEHNR and CDR2 is FQNEAQ (reference sequence). V was pared by 3 bases and J by 0 bases, with 11 bases between. CDR3 sequence reads: CASSFGQIMNTEAFF. The DNA for the CDR3 is TGTGCCAGCAGCTTCGGACAGATAATGAACACTGAAGCTTTCTTT.

The chain is built from TRBV6-2 or TRBV6-3 and TRBJ1-3, with TRBD1 as a possible D gene (5 bases). Germline V lookup: CDR1 MNHEY, CDR2 SVGEGT. There are 16 residues in the CDR3. V shed 1 base and J shed 2 bases, with 12 bases lying between them. The CDR3 DNA reads TGTGCCAGCAGTTACTTGGGGGTTCGGCCTGGAAACACCATATATTTT. Protein product: CASSYLGVRPGNTIYF.

The V and J genes are TRBV6-5 and TRBJ1-5, with no clear D. The CDR3 extends over 15 amino acids. The V end was cut by 5 bases, the J end by 3 bases, with 14 bases between. CDR1 MNHEY and CDR2 SVGAGI come from the germline V gene. DNA for the CDR3: TGTGCCAGCAGTCAGAGCCGACCGAACAATCAGCCCCAGCATTTT. It translates to CASSQSRPNNQPQHF.

This chain links TRBV5-8 with TRBJ1-5; perhaps TRBD1 as D (6 bases). The CDR3 consists of 14 residues. Trimming left V 3 bases short and J 1 base short, with 8 bases between. Germline CDR1 reads SGHTS; CDR2 reads YDEGEE. DNA of the CDR3: TGTGCCAGCAGCTCAGGGGACAGCAATCAGCCCCAGCATTTT. Amino acids: CASSSGDSNQPQHF.

The chain has TRBV23-1 and TRBJ1-5; 8 positions agree with TRBD1. TRBV23-1 is annotated as an ORF whose role is uncertain. The CDR3 extends over 19 amino acids. J was trimmed by 0 bases and V by 4 bases; bases with no gene match: 14. CDR3 bases: TGCGCCAGCAGTCTCCCTACGGGACAGGAATATTATAGCAATCAGCCCCAGCATTTT. Translating it yields CASSLPTGQEYYSNQPQHF.

This chain uses TRBV4-2 with TRBJ1-3; D unclear. Trimming took 0 bases from V and 0 from J, leaving 9 bases between them. Germline CDR1 LGHNA, CDR2 YNFKEQ. This CDR3 comprises 16 residues. In DNA form, the CDR3 reads TGTGCCAGCAGCCAAGATCCGGGAGTCTCTGGAAACACCATATATTTT. This encodes CASSQDPGVSGNTIYF.

The rearrangement links TRBV29-1 to TRBJ2-3, with a weak D call TRBD1 (6 bases). Germline CDR1 and CDR2: SQVTM and ANQGSEA. The CDR3 has 14 amino acids. The V gene lost 3 bases and the J gene lost 6 bases, with 16 bases spanning the gap. Written as DNA, the CDR3 is TGCAGCGTTGAGGACGCAGACAGGAGGGATACGCAGTATTTT. Its protein is CSVEDADRRDTQYF.

The sample holds one count of this clone. The rearrangement joins TRBV14 to TRBJ2-7; D is unclear. The germline V gene has CDR1 SGHDN and CDR2 FVKESK. The V end was cut by 3 bases, the J end by 1 base, with 10 bases between. This CDR3 is built from 14 residues. The CDR3 here is CASSQELSSYEQYF. CDR3 nucleotides: TGTGCCAGCAGCCAGGAACTGTCTTCCTACGAGCAGTACTTC.

V usage is TRBV11-3 and J usage is TRBJ2-4; 10 positions agree with TRBD1. This CDR3 has 13 residues. Germline V lookup: CDR1 SGHNT, CDR2 YENEEA. V lost 4 bases to trimming and J lost 9 bases; unmatched junction nucleotides: 3. CDR3 coding DNA: TGTGCCAGCAGCTCGGGACAGGGGAGCATTCAGTACTTC. Translated, it gives CASSSGQGSIQYF.

This clone was seen just once. Other nucleotide sequences from this sample produce the same CDR3. This sequence joins TRBV11-2 and TRBJ2-7; no clear D gene. V was trimmed by 0 bases and J by 2 bases, leaving 5 bases between them. This CDR3 has 13 amino acids. Germline CDR1 SGHAT, CDR2 FQNNGV. CDR3 DNA: TGTGCCAGCAGCTTAGATCCCACCTACGAGCAGTACTTC. Translating it yields CASSLDPTYEQYF.

This chain links TRBV11-2 with TRBJ2-1; 12 nucleotides line up with TRBD2. CDR1 is SGHAT, CDR2 FQNNGV, per germline. The CDR3 runs 15 residues. V shed 5 bases and J 12 bases; nucleotides not matched to a gene: 11. This CDR3 is CASSHPGLAGGLQFF. DNA for the CDR3: TGTGCCAGCAGCCACCCGGGGCTAGCGGGGGGGCTGCAGTTCTTC. Complete variable domain (other parts from reference TRBV11-2 and TRBJ2-1): EAGVAQSPRYKIIEKRQSVAFWCNPISGHATLYWYQQILGQGPKLLIQFQNNGVVDDSQLPKDRFSAERLKGVDSTLKIQPAKLEDSAVYLCASSHPGLAGGLQFFGPGTRLTVL.

The chain couples TRBV25-1 to TRBJ2-3; 8 bases line up with TRBD2. Trimming cost V 2 bases and J 10 bases; bases outside gene matches: 8. From germline, CDR1 is MGHDK and CDR2 SYGVNS. CDR3 size: 14 residues. CDR3 residues: CASSEPTGTSAQYF. DNA of the CDR3: TGTGCCAGCAGTGAACCGACCGGGACTAGTGCGCAGTATTTT.

This chain uses TRBV18 with TRBJ1-2, with D perhaps matching TRBD1 (6 bases). The CDR3 length is 14 residues. The V and J ends lost 2 bases and 3 bases respectively, with 10 bases between them. Germline V gene sequence: CDR1 KGHSH, CDR2 LQKENI. The CDR3: CASSPVEGDYGYTF. CDR3 nucleotides: TGTGCCAGCTCACCAGTGGAGGGGGACTATGGCTACACCTTC.

This chain uses TRBV7-8 with TRBJ2-3; D might be TRBD1 (5 bases). V was shortened by 5 bases and J by 0 bases, with 12 bases between the two germline ends. Germline V CDR1 and CDR2: SGHVS, FQNEAQ. This CDR3 has 15 amino acids. This chain's CDR3 is CASSTTASSTDTQYF. The CDR3, as DNA: TGTGCCAGCAGCACGACAGCATCTAGCACAGATACGCAGTATTTT.

This chain uses TRBV4-3 with TRBJ2-3, with 7 bases aligning to TRBD2. This CDR3 contains 18 residues. Unmatched junction bases numbered 9, after V lost 0 bases and J lost 0 bases. Germline assignment: CDR1 LGHNA and CDR2 YSLEER. The CDR3 protein is CASSQDWAWRGSTDTQYF. The CDR3 DNA sequence: TGCGCCAGCAGCCAAGATTGGGCCTGGCGGGGGAGCACAGATACGCAGTATTTT.

The rearrangement links TRBV7-9 to TRBJ1-1; D unresolved. V lost 5 bases to trimming and J lost 3 bases, with 13 bases between them. This CDR3 region has 14 residues. The germline V gene encodes CDR1 SEHNR and CDR2 FQNEAQ (reference sequence). CDR3 DNA sequence: TGTGCCAGCAGCCTACCTGGTAGGGACACTGAAGCTTTCTTT. The encoded protein is CASSLPGRDTEAFF.

The chain has TRBV30 and TRBJ1-5; no definite D call. Germline values: CDR1 GTSNPN, CDR2 SVGIG (reference sequence). V gave up 2 bases and J gave up 4 bases, with 6 bases separating them. The CDR3 totals 12 residues. CDR3 nucleotide sequence: TGTGCCTGGAGTACAATGAATCAGCCCCAGCATTTT. Encoded protein: CAWSTMNQPQHF.